Here is one TCR beta chain with its context. Its antigen is not known. The sample comes from a study of post-analysis software for immune sequencing data. Study information: Relapsing-remitting, secondary progressive and progressive-relapsing multiple sclerosis were all included among the disease courses.

The CDR3 sequence is 16 residues long. Germline CDR1 is MNHEY and CDR2 is SVGAGI. V shed 3 bases and J shed 0 bases, with 14 bases lying between them. General observations from the study: Relative to controls, patients with multiple sclerosis showed significantly lower normalized Chao1 diversity. Strong same-batch co-clustering of samples appeared with F measure clustering. Included in a set of about five TRBV segments more frequent in patients than controls were TRBV5-6, TRBV5-1 and TRBV20-1.

Tagging with unique molecular identifiers was a feature of the TCR beta cDNA libraries. Input populations of about 0.85 to 11 million T cells gave rise to approximately 500,000 cDNA molecules. Using its own MiXCR run on the PCR reads, TCRdb lists one record per CDR3 protein. The table includes a few hundred thousand distinct CDR3 sequences, approximately 46% detected once. The sequenced material came from blood. This clonotype was sampled from a girl aged 5-17 years with multiple sclerosis. This sequence joins TRBV6-5 and TRBJ1-2; tentative D call: TRBD1 (6 bases). Here the CDR3 DNA reads TGTGCCAGCAGTTATCGCGGGGACATCGCTAACTATGGCTACACCTTC. Protein product: CASSYRGDIANYGYTF.